The 28 T cell receptor beta chains in this list originate from one sample, sequenced in a study of cytomegalovirus exposure and HLA in healthy donors. This PCR relied on a set of 60 Vbeta primers and 13 Jbeta primers. Data came from immunoSEQ multiplex PCR; TCRdb stores just in-frame clones and leaves some out. The sample lists 120,000 or so clones; under 80% were seen once. The sample taken for sequencing was PBMCs. The receptors come from a man aged 40-49 years in good health and CMV-seropositive.

The V and J genes are TRBV2 and TRBJ2-3; 9 bases fit TRBD1. The CDR3 has 15 amino acids. After removal of 6 bases from V and 3 bases from J, the junction contained 7 bases not matched to a gene. Germline V CDR1 and CDR2: SNHLY, FYNNEI. CDR3 residues: CASREYRGRTDTQYF. CDR3 DNA sequence: TGTGCCAGCAGAGAATACAGGGGGCGGACAGATACGCAGTATTTT.

This clone was seen once. V and J are TRBV2 and TRBJ1-4, with a possible D match to TRBD1 (5 bases). V shed 3 bases and J shed 0 bases, with 14 bases lying between them. The CDR3 consists of 17 residues. In germline, CDR1 is SNHLY, CDR2 FYNNEI. The CDR3 nucleotides are TGTGCCAGCAGTGAGGGGGGGAAGGGAGCAACTAATGAAAAACTGTTTTTT. Its protein is CASSEGGKGATNEKLFF.

V gene TRBV27 combines with J gene TRBJ2-5, with 9 bases matching TRBD1. Per germline, CDR1 MNHEY and CDR2 SMNVEV (reference sequence). The length of the CDR3 is 14 residues. Unmatched junction bases numbered 7, after V lost 6 bases and J lost 5 bases. CDR3 protein: CASRINRGLETQYF. For the CDR3, the DNA is TGTGCCAGCAGAATAAACAGGGGGCTGGAGACCCAGTACTTC.

V is TRBV5-1 and J is TRBJ2-5; D ambiguous. Trimming stripped 0 bases from V and 2 bases from J, with 5 bases between. Germline values: CDR1 SGHRS, CDR2 YFSETQ. This CDR3 region has 13 residues. DNA of the CDR3: TGCGCCAGCAGCTTGGGCCGGCAAGAGACCCAGTACTTC. It specifies CASSLGRQETQYF.

Written as DNA, the CDR3 is TGTGCCAGCAGCGTAGCCGGCAGGGGGCAGGAGACCCAGTACTTC. It specifies CASSVAGRGQETQYF. V is TRBV9 and J is TRBJ2-5; 8 bases line up with TRBD1. This CDR3 region has 15 residues. The V and J ends lost 0 bases and 5 bases, in that order; junction bases with no gene match: 6. Germline-derived CDR1 and CDR2 are SGDLS and YYNGEE.

The V gene is TRBV10-3, the J gene TRBJ2-1; 9 bases map to TRBD2. The CDR3 has 15 residues. The germline gives CDR1 ENHRY, CDR2 SYGVKD. Trimming removed 0 bases from V and 6 bases from J; junction bases left unmatched: 3. The chain's CDR3 is CAISESAGGRNEQFF. CDR3 bases: TGTGCCATCAGTGAGTCGGCGGGGGGGCGCAATGAGCAGTTCTTC.

This clone came up once. The V and J genes are TRBV5-8 and TRBJ2-7; the match to TRBD2 covers 7 bases. Per the germline V gene, CDR1 is SGHTS and CDR2 is YDEGEE. With 0 bases clipped from V and 3 bases from J, the junction kept 6 bases outside the gene matches. The CDR3 spans 15 residues. CDR3 residues: CASSLAASGDYEQYF. The CDR3 coding sequence is TGTGCCAGCAGCTTGGCGGCTAGCGGCGACTACGAGCAGTACTTC.

The chain joins TRBV25-1 to TRBJ2-5; D is perhaps TRBD2 (5 bases). V was clipped by 4 bases and J by 4 bases, with 16 bases between them. The germline CDR1 and CDR2 sequences are MGHDK and SYGVNS. The CDR3 extends over 15 amino acids. The CDR3 nucleotides read TGTGCCAGCAGTGTAGGAGGAGGATCAGGAGAGACCCAGTACTTC. Translated: CASSVGGGSGETQYF.

This chain joins TRBV19 and TRBJ2-5, with a tentative D call TRBD2 (6 bases). Per the germline V gene, CDR1 is LNHDA and CDR2 is SQIVND (reference sequence). Between the trimmed V and J ends, which lost 0 bases and 5 bases, there was a span of 13 bases. The CDR3 has 15 amino acids. The CDR3 is CASSIDGTHGETQYF. CDR3 sequence (DNA): TGTGCCAGTAGTATAGACGGGACTCACGGCGAGACCCAGTACTTC.

The chain couples TRBV9 to TRBJ1-2; D is unclear. Per germline, CDR1 SGDLS and CDR2 YYNGEE. The CDR3 has 12 amino acids. The V and J ends lost 7 bases and 4 bases respectively, with 11 bases between them. CDR3 in amino acids: CASASLAYGYTF. The DNA for the CDR3 is TGTGCCAGCGCCAGTTTAGCCTATGGCTACACCTTC.

About this clone itself: The same CDR3 arises from other DNA sequences in this sample as well. The chain employs TRBV18 and TRBJ2-7; 10 nucleotides agree with TRBD1. The V gene end was trimmed by 0 bases and the J gene end by 2 bases; junction bases not matched to a gene: 1. The CDR3 is 15 residues long. Germline CDR1 KGHSH, CDR2 LQKENI. As DNA, the CDR3 is TGTGCCAGCTCACCACCCGGACAGGGGGCCTACGAGCAGTACTTC. Amino acids: CASSPPGQGAYEQYF.

V is TRBV6-6 and J is TRBJ2-7, with 10 bases aligning to TRBD2. The CDR3 totals 16 residues. CDR1 is MNHNY, CDR2 SVGAGI, per germline (reference sequence). With 2 bases clipped from V and 0 bases from J, the junction kept 4 bases outside the gene matches. CDR3 amino acids: CASSYPLAGRSYEQYF. CDR3 nucleotides: TGTGCCAGCAGTTACCCACTAGCGGGACGCTCCTACGAGCAGTACTTC.

This rearrangement joins TRBV5-6 to TRBJ1-5, with D possibly TRBD1 on 5 matching bases. The germline gives CDR1 SGHDT, CDR2 YYEEEE. The CDR3 extends over 14 amino acids. Trimming took 1 base from V and 6 from J, leaving 11 bases between them. The CDR3 is CASSLQGVPQPQHF. In DNA form, the CDR3 reads TGTGCCAGCAGCTTGCAAGGGGTGCCTCAGCCCCAGCATTTT.

The rearrangement links TRBV6-1 to TRBJ1-4; no reliable D call. Germline V lookup: CDR1 MNHNS, CDR2 SASEGT. The CDR3 is made up of 16 amino acids. Trimming pared 4 bases from V and 3 bases from J, leaving 15 bases between. The CDR3: CASSGSVGRANEKLFF. DNA of the CDR3: TGTGCCAGCAGTGGGTCGGTGGGCAGAGCTAATGAAAAACTGTTTTTT.

The chain recombines TRBV28 with TRBJ1-1, with a weak D call TRBD1 (5 bases). V was cut by 5 bases and J by 11 bases, with 18 bases left in between. CDR1 MDHEN and CDR2 SYDVKM come from the germline V gene. The CDR3 covers 13 residues. The CDR3 here is CASSPSGTGEAFF. DNA of the CDR3: TGTGCCAGCAGTCCCTCGGGCACGGGGGAGGCTTTCTTT.

The chain employs TRBV29-1 and TRBJ2-1; D gene ambiguous. This CDR3 is 14 amino acids long. The germline gives CDR1 SQVTM, CDR2 ANQGSEA. V shed 2 bases and J shed 4 bases, with 12 bases lying between them. CDR3 protein: CSVERWAPYNEQFF. The DNA for the CDR3 is TGCAGCGTTGAAAGGTGGGCACCGTACAATGAGCAGTTCTTC.

The CDR3 bases are TGCGCCAGCAGCTTGCAGGGGGAAGAGACCCAGTACTTC. As protein: CASSLQGEETQYF. This chain uses TRBV5-1 with TRBJ2-5; TRBD1 matches at 7 bases. J was trimmed by 3 bases and V by 1 base; bases with no gene match: 0. The CDR3 is made up of 13 amino acids. CDR1 and CDR2 (germline): SGHRS, YFSETQ.

The chain recombines TRBV9 with TRBJ2-1, with 8 positions matching TRBD2. Trimming at V came to 0 bases and at J to 9 bases, leaving 8 bases not matched to a gene. The V gene's germline CDR1 is SGDLS and CDR2 YYNGEE. The CDR3 spans 15 residues. The CDR3 region is CASSVEAGAGGEQFF. The CDR3 DNA is TGTGCCAGCAGCGTAGAAGCGGGAGCCGGGGGTGAGCAGTTCTTC.

The gene calls are TRBV6-5 and TRBJ1-2; possibly TRBD1 for D (5 bases). Germline V gene lookup returns CDR1 MNHEY and CDR2 SVGAGI. The CDR3 is made up of 13 amino acids. Between the trimmed V and J ends, which lost 6 bases and 4 bases, there was a span of 12 bases. The CDR3: CASSPPGRYGYTF. In nucleotides, the CDR3 is TGTGCCAGCAGCCCCCCAGGGCGCTATGGCTACACCTTC.

The gene calls are TRBV5-4 and TRBJ1-2, with D tentatively TRBD1 (6 bases). Germline values: CDR1 SGHNT, CDR2 YYREEE (reference sequence). V lost 5 bases and J lost 5, with 13 bases in between. The CDR3 runs to 13 residues. Here the CDR3 DNA reads TGTGCCAGCAGGGAACAGGGAGGGTATGGCTACACCTTC. Translated, it gives CASREQGGYGYTF.

CDR3 sequence (DNA): TGTGCCAGCAGCCCCTGGGCTAGCGGGGTGCCCTACAATGAGCAGTTCTTC. Translated, it gives CASSPWASGVPYNEQFF. The V call is TRBV4-2, the J call TRBJ2-1; TRBD2 aligns across 9 bases. Germline CDR1 and CDR2: LGHNA and YNFKEQ. V lost 4 bases to trimming and J lost 2 bases; unmatched junction nucleotides: 9. This CDR3 has 17 residues.

This clone was counted ten times or more. The chain carries TRBV5-5 and TRBJ2-7, with 8 bases lining up with TRBD1. The length of the CDR3 is 16 residues. V was clipped by 0 bases and J by 2 bases; unmatched bases: 7. CDR1 and CDR2 (germline): SGHKS, YYEKEE (reference sequence). The CDR3 here is CASSLAGTGYPYEQYF. CDR3 nucleotide sequence: TGTGCCAGCAGCTTGGCCGGGACAGGCTACCCCTACGAGCAGTACTTC.

The J gene is TRBJ2-7, the V gene TRBV6-6, with 9 bases fitting TRBD1. CDR3 size: 14 residues. With 2 bases clipped from V and 4 bases from J, the junction kept 3 bases outside the gene matches. Per the germline V gene, CDR1 is MNHNY and CDR2 is SVGAGI (reference sequence). For the CDR3, the DNA is TGTGCCAGCAGTTACGAACAGGGGGCTTACGAGCAGTACTTC. Its translation is CASSYEQGAYEQYF.

The V gene is TRBV5-1, the J gene TRBJ2-3, with 13 bases lining up with TRBD2. The germline CDR1 and CDR2 sequences are SGHRS and YFSETQ. Trimming removed 4 bases from V and 1 base from J; junction bases left unmatched: 6. The CDR3 extends over 17 amino acids. CDR3 nucleotides: TGCGCCAGCAGCCCCCGACTAGCGGGGGGTGGCACAGATACGCAGTATTTT. Protein sequence: CASSPRLAGGGTDTQYF.

About this clone itself: Other DNA sequences of this sample code for an identical CDR3. J is TRBJ1-2 and V is TRBV7-2; D perhaps matches TRBD1 (6 bases). V shed 5 bases and J shed 8 bases, with 12 bases lying between them. CDR1 and CDR2 from the germline V gene are SGHTA and FQGNSA. The CDR3 loop spans 12 amino acids. The CDR3 loop is CASSPTGGGYTF. CDR3 DNA sequence: TGTGCCAGCAGCCCGACAGGAGGCGGCTACACCTTC.

This chain joins TRBV29-1 and TRBJ1-2, with 8 positions matching TRBD1. In germline, CDR1 is SQVTM, CDR2 ANQGSEA. CDR3 length: 14 residues. V dropped 0 bases and J dropped 6; count of bases not matched to a gene: 6. The CDR3 nucleotides are TGCAGCGTTGAAGATTCCACAGGGGGAGATGGCTACACCTTC. Protein sequence: CSVEDSTGGDGYTF.

The chain uses TRBV28 and TRBJ2-3; the D is unclear. Germline CDR1 reads MDHEN; CDR2 reads SYDVKM. The V end was cut by 2 bases, the J end by 4 bases, with 7 bases between. The CDR3 contains 13 residues. The CDR3 loop is CASSLSSPDTQYF. Written as DNA, the CDR3 is TGTGCCAGCAGTTTAAGTAGTCCAGATACGCAGTATTTT.

The genes are TRBV28 and TRBJ1-5; D unresolved. Trimming pared 9 bases from V and 9 bases from J, leaving 15 bases between. Germline V CDR1 and CDR2: MDHEN, SYDVKM. The CDR3 totals 12 residues. The CDR3 here is CASGRSPGPQHF. DNA for the CDR3: TGTGCCAGTGGTAGGAGCCCGGGGCCCCAGCATTTT.